This entry lists 9 T cell receptor beta chains sequenced from one sample in a study of cytomegalovirus exposure and HLA in healthy donors. It was with 60 Vbeta and 13 Jbeta primers that the PCR ran. Sequencing used immunoSEQ multiplex PCR; TCRdb keeps in-frame clones, though not all of them. The sample carries about 150,000 clones, about 74% recorded once. Sequenced: PBMCs. These receptors were obtained from a man aged 40-49 years in good health and CMV-seropositive.

The chain employs TRBV7-3 and TRBJ1-1; D is uncertain. Germline assignment: CDR1 SGHTA and CDR2 FQGTGA. This CDR3 is built from 13 residues. V gave up 4 bases and J gave up 1 base, with 7 bases separating them. CDR3 sequence reads: CASSYTRNTEAFF. The CDR3 coding sequence is TGTGCCAGCAGCTATACAAGGAACACTGAAGCTTTCTTT. Filled out from reference TRBV7-3 and TRBJ1-1, the complete variable domain reads GAGVSQTPSNKVTEKGKYVELRCDPISGHTALYWYRQSLGQGPEFLIYFQGTGAADDSGLPNDRFFAVRPEGSVSTLKIQRTERGDSAVYLCASSYTRNTEAFFGQGTRLTVV.

This chain uses TRBV5-6 with TRBJ2-3, with D possibly TRBD2 on 6 matching bases. Germline values: CDR1 SGHDT, CDR2 YYEEEE. CDR3 length: 16 residues. The V gene lost 2 bases and the J gene lost 6 bases, with 19 bases spanning the gap. CDR3 nucleotide sequence: TGTGCCAGCAGCTTATTAGCGGAACTAGAGTTCGATACGCAGTATTTT. Its protein product is CASSLLAELEFDTQYF.

The chain is built from TRBV6-5 and TRBJ1-5; no clear D. Per the germline V gene, CDR1 is MNHEY and CDR2 is SVGAGI. The CDR3 is 14 amino acids. The V end lost 0 bases, the J end lost 4 bases, and 7 bases lay between the germline ends. The CDR3 protein is CASSYSRLNQPQHF. DNA of the CDR3: TGTGCCAGCAGTTACTCGCGGCTAAATCAGCCCCAGCATTTT.

This clone was seen only once. This sample also contains other DNA sequences that code for the same CDR3. The rearrangement joins TRBV5-1 to TRBJ2-1, with D perhaps TRBD2 (6 bases). The germline CDR1 and CDR2 sequences are SGHRS and YFSETQ. This CDR3 has 14 residues. V was shortened by 2 bases and J by 4 bases, with 10 bases between the two germline ends. CDR3 residues: CASSFGGGYNEQFF. Written as DNA, the CDR3 is TGCGCCAGCAGCTTCGGGGGTGGGTACAATGAGCAGTTCTTC.

V usage is TRBV9 and J usage is TRBJ2-1, with TRBD1 matching over 9 bases. The germline CDR1 and CDR2 sequences are SGDLS and YYNGEE. The V gene end was trimmed by 2 bases and the J gene end by 4 bases; junction bases not matched to a gene: 7. CDR3 length equals 16 residues. The CDR3 DNA is TGTGCCAGCAGCGTTAAAGGACAGGGGTGGTACAATGAGCAGTTCTTC. The encoded protein is CASSVKGQGWYNEQFF. The variable domain in full, with the rest retrieved from reference TRBV9 and TRBJ2-1, is DSGVTQTPKHLITATGQRVTLRCSPRSGDLSVYWYQQSLDQGLQFLIQYYNGEERAKGNILERFSAQQFPDLHSELNLSSLELGDSALYFCASSVKGQGWYNEQFFGPGTRLTVL.

V usage is TRBV6-5 and J usage is TRBJ2-5; 11 bases fit TRBD2. The CDR3 sequence is 13 residues long. V shed 10 bases and J 2 bases; nucleotides not matched to a gene: 3. Germline-derived CDR1 and CDR2 are MNHEY and SVGAGI. The CDR3 region has the DNA TGTGCCACTCGGACTAGCGGGCAAGAGACCCAGTACTTC. Its protein product is CATRTSGQETQYF.

This clone was recorded only once. The CDR3 region is CASSRGSILNTQYF. The CDR3 bases are TGTGCCAGCAGCCGCGGGAGTATATTGAATACGCAGTATTTT. The rearrangement uses TRBV7-2 and TRBJ2-3; TRBD2 aligns across 7 bases. The V gene end was trimmed by 5 bases and the J gene end by 7 bases; junction bases not matched to a gene: 9. This CDR3 spans 14 amino acids. Germline CDR1 SGHTA, CDR2 FQGNSA. Based on the CDR3 plus reference TRBV7-2 and TRBJ2-3, the full variable domain is GAGVSQSPSNKVTEKGKDVELRCDPISGHTALYWYRQSLGQGLEFLIYFQGNSAPDKSGLPSDRFSAERTGGSVSTLTIQRTQQEDSAVYLCASSRGSILNTQYFGPGTRLTVL.

This clone was seen just once. The chain couples TRBV9 to TRBJ1-1; a possible D gene is TRBD1 (6 bases). The germline CDR1 and CDR2 sequences are SGDLS and YYNGEE. This CDR3 has 16 residues. Between the trimmed V and J ends, which lost 2 bases and 0 bases, there was a span of 14 bases. The CDR3 loop reads CASSVGTTALNTEAFF. The DNA of the CDR3 is TGTGCCAGCAGCGTCGGGACAACTGCCTTGAACACTGAAGCTTTCTTT.

Remarks on this clone: At one of its ends the junction is not consistent with the germline gene, which may arise from a read error. The V and J genes are TRBV29-1 and TRBJ1-5, with 10 bases lining up with TRBD1. CDR1 is SQVTM, CDR2 ANQGSEA, per germline. This CDR3 is built from 15 residues. CDR3 nucleotide sequence: TGCAGCGTCCAGACAGGGGGCGATAGCAATCAGCCCCAACATTTT. Translated: CSVQTGGDSNQPQHF.